This is a list of T cell receptor beta chains from one sample in a study of CXCR3-negative and CXCR3-positive naive CD8 T cells. TCRdb re-called the 5' RACE reads; one entry per CDR3 protein, DNA not given. The sample holds approximately 100,000 distinct CDR3 sequences. What was sequenced was naive CXCR3- CD8+ T cells from blood. The receptors originated from a human donor in good health. Some clones in this sample may be carry-over from other donors' samples. CDR3s include the opening cysteine and the closing phenylalanine or tryptophan.

J | V | CDR3
TRBJ2-1 | TRBV19 | CASSISVANEQFF
TRBJ1-6 | TRBV7-9 | CATVAEGPPLHF
TRBJ1-2 | TRBV5-5 | CASSPPRDTGFGYTF
TRBJ2-2 | TRBV29-1 | CSVEDSSPPGELFF
TRBJ2-5 | TRBV21-1 | CASSKGLVFETQYF
TRBJ2-3 | TRBV29-1 | CSVSQGGDTQYF
TRBJ2-1 | TRBV6-2/TRBV6-3 | CASKRLAGGAYNEQFF
TRBJ2-1 | TRBV15 | CATSRDIGNNEQFF
TRBJ2-7 | TRBV7-3 | CASSLIPSYEQYF
TRBJ2-4 | TRBV7-2 | CASSSSGGDLAKNIQYF
TRBJ1-1 | TRBV10-3 | CAISEGPGTEAFF
TRBJ2-1 | TRBV19 | CASSIIRGALEQFF
TRBJ2-1 | TRBV6-2/TRBV6-3 | CASSLSREQFF
TRBJ2-1 | TRBV20-1 | CSARDQLAGAVDEQFF
TRBJ2-1 | TRBV11-2 | CASSLGAGTLNEQFF
TRBJ2-7 | TRBV3-1 | CASSLGPTTSYEQYF
TRBJ2-7 | TRBV5-1 | CASSLTGVRNYEQYF
TRBJ1-5 | TRBV29-1 | CSASGGHNQPQHF
TRBJ2-3 | TRBV7-9 | CASSLGMVTDTQYF
TRBJ2-3 | TRBV7-9 | CASSLFAADTQYF
TRBJ1-1 | TRBV3-1 | CASSQVTGMNTEAFF
TRBJ1-1 | TRBV11-3 | CASSLALRGGAVNTEAFF
TRBJ2-7 | TRBV12-3/TRBV12-4 | CASTQEGGSSYEQYF
TRBJ2-1 | TRBV9 | CASTSVLYNEQFF
TRBJ2-1 | TRBV28 | CASSSPPDLEQFF
TRBJ1-2 | TRBV4-1 | CASSRDRRGYTF
TRBJ2-2 | TRBV28 | CASGTPNTGELFF
TRBJ2-3 | TRBV6-5 | CASSYNPSGTNTQYF
TRBJ1-1 | TRBV7-9 | CASSLGTGMNTEAFF
TRBJ2-1 | TRBV6-2/TRBV6-3 | CASSNGNNEQFF
TRBJ2-1 | TRBV7-2 | CASSLVERGVSYNEQFF
TRBJ1-5 | TRBV28 | CATKSDRGFYSNQPQHF
TRBJ1-1 | TRBV5-1 | CASSLAGGTGTEAFF
TRBJ2-3 | TRBV2 | CASSFGLAGGSDTQYF
TRBJ1-2 | TRBV7-9 | CASSFPTNYGYTF